This is a list of T cell receptor beta chains from one sample in a study of naive and memory T cell subsets. MiXCR was run by TCRdb on the 5' RACE reads, yielding one entry per CDR3 protein. The sample has 50,000 to 65,000 distinct CDR3 sequences, about 8.3% seen once. These receptors came from a female donor in good health. CDR3s include the opening cysteine and the closing phenylalanine or tryptophan. The D gene is left open where the match is weak. Only some rows state a clone size, as once, few, many or a class for expanded clones.

size	J	V	D	CDR3	DNA
NA	TRBJ2-1	TRBV28	TRBD1	CASSLWEGAGQGKDEQFF	TGTGCCAGCAGTTTATGGGAAGGGGCGGGACAGGGTAAGGATGAGCAGTTCTTC
few	TRBJ2-6	TRBV7-2	NA	CASSFSATNSGANVLTF	TGTGCCAGCAGCTTTTCGGCCACCAACTCCGGGGCCAACGTCCTGACTTTC
many	TRBJ1-6	TRBV21-1	NA	CASTGTLRVSLFSYNSPLHF	TGTGCCAGCACCGGAACTCTCAGGGTCTCCTTGTTCTCCTATAATTCACCCCTCCACTTT
few	TRBJ2-7	TRBV18	NA	CASSPPAVGPYEQYF	TGTGCCAGCTCACCACCGGCCGTGGGGCCCTACGAGCAGTACTTC
few	TRBJ2-2	TRBV27	NA	CASSHGWWATGELFF	TGTGCCAGCAGCCACGGGTGGTGGGCGACCGGGGAGCTGTTTTTT
NA	TRBJ1-1	TRBV11-2	TRBD1	CASSLEGGTAEAFF	TGTGCCAGCAGCTTAGAGGGGGGGACAGCTGAAGCTTTCTTT
few	TRBJ2-3	TRBV4-3	NA	CASSQASADTQYF	TGCGCCAGCAGCCAAGCTTCAGCCGATACGCAGTATTTT
NA	TRBJ2-7	TRBV28	NA	CASSLVGAPSYEQYF	TGTGCCAGCAGTTTAGTGGGGGCCCCCTCCTACGAGCAGTACTTC
few	TRBJ2-7	TRBV28	TRBD1	CASRPGQSYEQYF	TGTGCCAGCAGGCCGGGACAGTCCTACGAGCAGTACTTC
few	TRBJ1-1	TRBV12-3/TRBV12-4	NA	CAGADGLNTEAFF	TGTGCCGGAGCAGACGGCTTGAACACTGAAGCTTTCTTT